These 10 T cell receptor beta chains originate from one sample sequenced in a study of CD8+ T cells in alopecia areata. Sorting of CD4+ cells into CD25+CD127- cells (for about 5 patients) was performed. Sequencing used cDNA as its template, made by extracting RNA and reverse transcribing it. Measured with immunoSEQ multiplex PCR; TCRdb has only the in-frame clones, and not every one. The sample contains 30,000 to 40,000 clones, 45% to 55% of which appear only once. Sequencing used CD4+ Tregs sorted from blood. Receptor source: a human donor with alopecia areata.

In this sample, this clone turned up a few times. The V call is TRBV4-1, the J call TRBJ1-1; TRBD1 is a possible D gene (5 bases). V lost 1 base and J lost 11, with 26 bases in between. Germline loops: CDR1 MGHRA, CDR2 YSYEKL. This CDR3 is built from 17 residues. The CDR3 nucleotides are TGCGCCAGCAGCCAAGTGAATATGGGCTTTTCGGGGACCCCGGCTTTCTTT. It codes for CASSQVNMGFSGTPAFF.

The chain joins TRBV6-1 to TRBJ1-2, with 9 bases that match TRBD1. Germline CDR1 reads MNHNS; CDR2 reads SASEGT. This CDR3 comprises 19 residues. V shed 0 bases, J shed 4 bases, and the junction held 15 bases outside the gene matches. The CDR3 here is CASSEARRTGVRGTYGYTF. In DNA form, the CDR3 reads TGTGCCAGCAGTGAAGCCCGTCGGACAGGGGTCCGCGGAACCTATGGCTACACCTTC.

The sample holds a few counts of this clone. The chain has TRBV30 and TRBJ2-2; D is undetermined. This CDR3 has 15 residues. With 2 bases removed from V and 5 bases from J, the gap between germline ends came to 15 bases. Germline values: CDR1 GTSNPN, CDR2 SVGIG (reference sequence). The CDR3 DNA sequence: TGTGCCTGGAGTACACAAGGCCTACGGACCGGGGAGCTGTTTTTT. This encodes CAWSTQGLRTGELFF. Together with reference TRBV30 and TRBJ2-2, the CDR3 gives the full variable domain: SQTIHQWPATLVQPVGSPLSLECTVEGTSNPNLYWYRQAAGRGLQLLFYSVGIGQISSEVPQNLSASRPQDRQFILSSKKLLLSDSGFYLCAWSTQGLRTGELFFGEGSRLTVL.

This clone was seen only a few times. V usage is TRBV5-4 and J usage is TRBJ2-2, with D uncertain. V shed 2 bases and J shed 7 bases, with 18 bases lying between them. This CDR3 contains 16 residues. Germline CDR1 and CDR2: SGHNT and YYREEE (reference sequence). The chain's CDR3 is CASSFNRFGSFGELFF. The CDR3 DNA reads TGTGCCAGCAGCTTCAATCGGTTTGGAAGTTTCGGGGAGCTGTTTTTT.

This chain links TRBV7-3 with TRBJ2-5; D may be TRBD1 or TRBD2 (6 bases each). Germline CDR1 and CDR2: SGHTA and FQGTGA. The CDR3 is made up of 13 amino acids. V was cut by 5 bases and J by 0 bases, with 7 bases left in between. CDR3 residues: CASSRGHQETQYF. CDR3 sequence (DNA): TGTGCCAGCAGCCGGGGGCACCAAGAGACCCAGTACTTC.

This clone appeared a few times. This chain uses TRBV18 with TRBJ2-5, with a weak D call TRBD2 (6 bases). This CDR3 is built from 15 residues. V was trimmed by 3 bases and J by 4 bases, leaving 15 bases between them. Per the germline V gene, CDR1 is KGHSH and CDR2 is LQKENI. In DNA form, the CDR3 reads TGTGCCAGCTCACCGGTTAGGGCGCGGGGAGAGACCCAGTACTTC. It translates to CASSPVRARGETQYF.

This clone came up a few times. The chain has TRBV10-3 and TRBJ2-7, with D maybe TRBD1 (5 bases). V was trimmed by 10 bases and J by 3 bases, leaving 16 bases between them. There are 13 residues in the CDR3. The germline V gene encodes CDR1 ENHRY and CDR2 SYGVKD. CDR3 DNA sequence: TGTGCCACAAAGGGGCCGACAAGCTACGAGCAGTACTTC. This encodes CATKGPTSYEQYF.

V usage is TRBV5-6 and J usage is TRBJ2-7, with D possibly matching TRBD1 (6 bases). The V end lost 0 bases, the J end lost 3 bases, and 10 bases lay between the germline ends. The CDR3 is 14 residues long. The V gene's germline CDR1 is SGHDT and CDR2 YYEEEE. In nucleotides, the CDR3 is TGTGCCAGCAGCTTGGAACAGGGAATCTACGAGCAGTACTTC. Translating it yields CASSLEQGIYEQYF.

This clone was counted between two and nine times. V and J are TRBV11-2 and TRBJ2-1; TRBD1 aligns across 11 bases. The CDR3 consists of 15 residues. V trimming: 5 bases; J trimming: 10 bases; junction bases outside the gene matches: 10. The germline gives CDR1 SGHAT, CDR2 FQNNGV. The CDR3 region has the DNA TGTGCCAGCAGCATATCGGGACAGGGGGAGTACGAGCAGTTCTTC. Protein: CASSISGQGEYEQFF.

The chain recombines TRBV4-2 with TRBJ2-7; D might be TRBD2 (5 bases). CDR1 is LGHNA and CDR2 is YNFKEQ in the germline V gene. The germline V and J ends were trimmed by 1 base and 9 bases, with 13 bases remaining between them. CDR3 length equals 13 residues. CDR3 sequence (DNA): TGTGCCAGCAGCCAAGCTGGACTGGTGGGGCAGTACTTC. This codes for CASSQAGLVGQYF.